These 11 T cell receptor beta chains were all obtained from the same sample, sequenced in a study of blood T cells in healthy people across ages (dated by TCRdb to between 2015 and 2016). The library came from 5' RACE. These reads were obtained on an Illumina HiSeq 2500. A second PCR of roughly 7 to 12 cycles was run with a J-beta primer mix and a sample-barcoded 5' primer. TCRdb passed the public sequencing reads through fastp at Q25 and MiXCR, retaining productive beta sequences. Every entry covers one CDR3 protein and lists the most common genes and DNA from its rows. The sample has 850,000 to 1,100,000 distinct CDR3 sequences on record, under 40% of them singletons. The ten largest clones add up to around 13% of the sample. The sequenced sample was blood. The origin of the receptors is a man aged 18 to 30 in good health.

The sample holds a few counts of this clonotype. The chain links TRBV6-2 or TRBV6-3 to TRBJ2-7; 13 bases align to TRBD2. The junction had 4 bases not matched to a gene; V was cut back by 7 bases and J by 7 bases. Germline-derived CDR1 and CDR2 are MNHEY and SVGEGT. This CDR3 has 13 amino acids. This CDR3 reads CASTRTSGGEQYF. CDR3 nucleotide sequence: TGTGCCAGCACTCGGACTAGCGGGGGTGAGCAGTACTTC.

DNA for the CDR3: TGTGCCAGCAGCACAGGACCCGAGCCTCAGCCCCAGCATTTT. It yields the protein CASSTGPEPQPQHF. This chain links TRBV9 with TRBJ1-5; D is possibly TRBD1 (5 bases). Germline lookup yields CDR1 SGDLS and CDR2 YYNGEE. Trimming left V 4 bases short and J 6 bases short, with 14 bases between. There are 14 residues in the CDR3.

This chain connects TRBV4-1 to TRBJ1-2; TRBD1 might be the D (5 bases). The germline V gene encodes CDR1 MGHRA and CDR2 YSYEKL. The CDR3 runs 12 residues. Between the trimmed V and J ends, which lost 3 bases and 6 bases, there was a span of 8 bases. The CDR3 coding sequence is TGCGCCAGCAGCCATCCGGGGGATGGCTACACCTTC. It translates to CASSHPGDGYTF.

This clonotype was counted many times. V is TRBV3-1 and J is TRBJ2-3, with D unclear. The V and J ends lost 1 base and 3 bases respectively, with 5 bases between them. The CDR3 covers 13 residues. CDR1 is LGHDT, CDR2 YNNKEL, per germline (reference sequence). CDR3 nucleotides: TGTGCCAGCAGCCAAGGAAGGACAGATACGCAGTATTTT. Protein sequence: CASSQGRTDTQYF.

This clonotype was seen a few times. The rearrangement links TRBV7-8 to TRBJ2-1, with D perhaps matching TRBD1 or TRBD2 (7 bases each). Germline V gene lookup returns CDR1 SGHVS and CDR2 FQNEAQ. The CDR3 consists of 16 residues. Trimming cost V 5 bases and J 2 bases, with 16 bases left between them. The CDR3 sequence is CASSEKGRGPYNEQFF. CDR3 DNA: TGTGCCAGCAGCGAAAAAGGGAGGGGGCCCTACAATGAGCAGTTCTTC.

CDR3 loop: CASSLAGGRQAFF. CDR3 sequence (DNA): TGTGCCAGCAGTTTAGCGGGGGGGAGGCAAGCTTTCTTT. The chain couples TRBV12-3 or TRBV12-4 to TRBJ1-1; possibly TRBD1 for D (5 bases). With 0 bases removed from V and 9 bases from J, the gap between germline ends came to 11 bases. The CDR3 covers 13 residues.

This clonotype was seen only a few times. The chain couples TRBV12-3 or TRBV12-4 to TRBJ2-2; 8 bases agree with TRBD2. The CDR3 consists of 15 residues. J was trimmed by 5 bases and V by 1 base; bases with no gene match: 3. CDR3 in amino acids: CASSLVPSGTGELFF. CDR3 DNA: TGTGCCAGCAGTTTAGTGCCTAGCGGGACCGGGGAGCTGTTTTTT.

The rearrangement uses TRBV4-2 and TRBJ1-6, with 9 positions matching TRBD1. J gave up 5 bases and V 3 bases, and 8 bases lay outside the gene matches. From germline, CDR1 is LGHNA and CDR2 YNFKEQ. This CDR3 spans 17 amino acids. CDR3 sequence reads: CASSQDWTGANNSPLHF. As DNA, the CDR3 is TGTGCCAGCAGCCAGGATTGGACAGGGGCTAATAATTCACCCCTCCACTTT.

The V call is TRBV5-1, the J call TRBJ2-5, with TRBD1 identical over 11 bases. The better agreement between TRBJ2-7 and the DNA end casts doubt on the J call. Germline assignment: CDR1 SGHRS and CDR2 YFSETQ. The CDR3 length is 16 residues. The CDR3 here is CASSLGRTGGHYEQYF. The CDR3 nucleotides are TGCGCCAGCAGCTTGGGGCGGACAGGGGGCCACTACGAGCAGTACTTC.

The chain links TRBV4-3 to TRBJ1-5; TRBD1 is a possible D gene (6 bases). V dropped 0 bases and J dropped 5 bases, with 11 bases sitting between them. This CDR3 has 15 residues. In germline, CDR1 is LGHNA, CDR2 YSLEER. The CDR3 nucleotides are TGCGCCAGCAGCCAAGATAGGGACAAGTATCAGCCCCAGCATTTT. Translated: CASSQDRDKYQPQHF.

This rearrangement joins TRBV14 to TRBJ1-6; no definite D call. Between the trimmed V and J ends, which lost 0 bases and 9 bases, there was a span of 9 bases. Germline lookup yields CDR1 SGHDN and CDR2 FVKESK. The CDR3 sequence is 14 residues long. The CDR3 bases are TGTGCCAGCAGCCAAGAAGGCAGTTCTTCACCCCTCCACTTT. Its protein product is CASSQEGSSSPLHF.